Sequencing of this T cell receptor beta chain was carried out in a study of T cells in Graves' hyperthyroidism and ophthalmopathy. Stable disease denoted Graves' hyperthyroidism without ophthalmopathy progression within 18 months. From RNA transcripts, TCR beta CDR3 regions were amplified. First-round RT-PCR targeting the TCR CDR3 was performed with the HTBI primer set. A single record per CDR3 protein comes from TCRdb applying MiXCR to the multiplex PCR reads. The profile shows over 200,000 distinct CDR3 sequences, about 15% of them singletons. With regard to this clonotype: One end of the junction is discordant with germline, which a read error may explain.

The material sequenced was blood. This sequence was found in a man in his fifties with Graves' hyperthyroidism.

The CDR3: CTSSLGTSAPNEQFF. CDR3 nucleotide sequence: TGTACCAGCAGTCTGGGGACTAGCGCTCCTAATGAGCAGTTCTTC. This rearrangement joins TRBV12-3 or TRBV12-4 to TRBJ2-1, with 10 bases fitting TRBD2. The CDR3 has 15 amino acids.